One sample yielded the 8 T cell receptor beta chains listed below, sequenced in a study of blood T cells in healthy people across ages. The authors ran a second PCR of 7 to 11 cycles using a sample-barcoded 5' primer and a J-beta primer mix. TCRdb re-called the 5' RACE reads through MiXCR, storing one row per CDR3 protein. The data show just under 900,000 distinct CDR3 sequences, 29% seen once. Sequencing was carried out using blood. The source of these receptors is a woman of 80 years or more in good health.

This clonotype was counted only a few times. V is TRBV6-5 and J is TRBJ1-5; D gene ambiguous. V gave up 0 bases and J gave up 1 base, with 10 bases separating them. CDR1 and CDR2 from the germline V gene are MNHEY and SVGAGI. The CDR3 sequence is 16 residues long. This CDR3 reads CASSYSSAESNQPQHF. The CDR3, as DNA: TGTGCCAGCAGTTACTCGTCTGCGGAGAGCAATCAGCCCCAGCATTTT.

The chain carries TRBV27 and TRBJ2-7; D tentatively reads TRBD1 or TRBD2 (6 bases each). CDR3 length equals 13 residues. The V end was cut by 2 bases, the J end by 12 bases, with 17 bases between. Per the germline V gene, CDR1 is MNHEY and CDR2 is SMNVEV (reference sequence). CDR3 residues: CASSLGQGTEGYF. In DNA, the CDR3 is TGTGCCAGCAGTTTAGGGCAGGGGACTGAGGGGTACTTC.

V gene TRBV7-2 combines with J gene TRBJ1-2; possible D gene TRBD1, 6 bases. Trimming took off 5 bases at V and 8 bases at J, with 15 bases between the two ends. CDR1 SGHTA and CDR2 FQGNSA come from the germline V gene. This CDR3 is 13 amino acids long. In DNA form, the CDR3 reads TGTGCCAGCAGCAATTCCGGGACACTCGGCTACACCTTC. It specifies CASSNSGTLGYTF.

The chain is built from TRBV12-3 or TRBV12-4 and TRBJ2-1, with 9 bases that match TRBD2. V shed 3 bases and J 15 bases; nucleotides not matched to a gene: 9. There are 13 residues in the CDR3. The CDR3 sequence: CASSFSQAGGPFF. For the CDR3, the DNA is TGTGCCAGCAGTTTTTCACAAGCGGGGGGTCCGTTCTTC.

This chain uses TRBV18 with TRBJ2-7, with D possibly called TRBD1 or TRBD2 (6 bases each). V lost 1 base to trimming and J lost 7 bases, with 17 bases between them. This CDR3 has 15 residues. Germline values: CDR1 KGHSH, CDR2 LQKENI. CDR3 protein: CASSPRAGRQGEQYF. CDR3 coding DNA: TGTGCCAGCTCACCACGGGCGGGGCGGCAGGGGGAGCAGTACTTC. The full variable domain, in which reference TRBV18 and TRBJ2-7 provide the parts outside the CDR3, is NAGVMQNPRHLVRRRGQEARLRCSPMKGHSHVYWYRQLPEEGLKFMVYLQKENIIDESGMPKERFSAEFPKEGPSILRIQQVVRGDSAAYFCASSPRAGRQGEQYFGPGTRLTVT.

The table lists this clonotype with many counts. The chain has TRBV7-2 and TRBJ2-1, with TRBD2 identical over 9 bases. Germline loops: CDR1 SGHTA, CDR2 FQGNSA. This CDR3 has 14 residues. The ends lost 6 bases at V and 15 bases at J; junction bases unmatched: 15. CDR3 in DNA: TGTGCCAGCAGTGGAGCTAGCGGGGCCGCCGACCCGTTCTTC. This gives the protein CASSGASGAADPFF.

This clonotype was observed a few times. The CDR3 is CASSPGGGGNNEQFF. CDR3 nucleotide sequence: TGTGCCAGCAGCCCGGGCGGCGGGGGGAACAATGAGCAGTTCTTC. The V gene is TRBV3-1, the J gene TRBJ2-1; 8 nucleotides agree with TRBD2. The germline V gene has CDR1 LGHDT and CDR2 YNNKEL (reference sequence). The CDR3 loop spans 15 amino acids. The junction had 7 bases not matched to a gene; V was cut back by 4 bases and J by 5 bases.

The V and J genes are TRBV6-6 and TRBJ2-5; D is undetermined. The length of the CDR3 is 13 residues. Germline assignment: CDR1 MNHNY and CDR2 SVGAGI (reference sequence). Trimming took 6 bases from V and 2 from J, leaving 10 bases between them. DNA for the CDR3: TGTGCCAGCAGCGTAGATGGGCAAGAGACCCAGTACTTC. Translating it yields CASSVDGQETQYF.